The 2 T cell receptor beta chains presented below share a single source sample, sequenced in a study of T cell responses to AZD1222 COVID-19 vaccine. TCRdb's table, derived via immunoSEQ multiplex PCR, lists solely in-frame clones and lacks some. This sample carries about 190,000 clones, around 90% of them seen once, and the ten largest clones take 0.99%. Sequencing used peripheral blood, obtained on day 0 of AZD1222 vaccination. These receptors came from an adult in good health.

The genes are TRBV5-6 and TRBJ1-2, with D unresolved. This CDR3 is 14 amino acids long. The V end lost 2 bases, the J end lost 8 bases, and 16 bases lay between the germline ends. From germline, CDR1 is SGHDT and CDR2 YYEEEE. DNA of the CDR3: TGTGCCAGCAGCTTACCCTTTGAACTGGGGGGCTACACCTTC. The encoded protein is CASSLPFELGGYTF.

The chain combines TRBV19 with TRBJ2-7; D could derive from TRBD1 or TRBD2 (5 bases each). V lost 3 bases and J lost 0, with 18 bases in between. CDR3 length equals 17 residues. The germline V gene has CDR1 LNHDA and CDR2 SQIVND (reference sequence). CDR3 nucleotides: TGTGCCAGTAGTATGCTGGAGCAGGGAGCAAGCTCCTACGAGCAGTACTTC. Protein product: CASSMLEQGASSYEQYF. Full variable domain (missing parts from reference TRBV19 and TRBJ2-7): DGGITQSPKYLFRKEGQNVTLSCEQNLNHDAMYWYRQDPGQGLRLIYYSQIVNDFQKGDIAEGYSVSREKKESFPLTVTSAQKNPTAFYLCASSMLEQGASSYEQYFGPGTRLTVT.